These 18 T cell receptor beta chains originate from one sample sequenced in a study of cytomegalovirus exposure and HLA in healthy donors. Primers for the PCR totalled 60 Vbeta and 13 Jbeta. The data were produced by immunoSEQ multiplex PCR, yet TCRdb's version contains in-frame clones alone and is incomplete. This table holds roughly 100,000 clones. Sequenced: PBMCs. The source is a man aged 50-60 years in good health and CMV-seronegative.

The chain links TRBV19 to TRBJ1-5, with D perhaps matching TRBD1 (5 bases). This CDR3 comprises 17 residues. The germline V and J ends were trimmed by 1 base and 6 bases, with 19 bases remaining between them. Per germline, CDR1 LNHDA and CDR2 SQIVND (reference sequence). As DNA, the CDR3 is TGTGCCAGTAGTATAGGTCCGGGGGGTGTCGTTGGTCAGCCCCAGCATTTT. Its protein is CASSIGPGGVVGQPQHF.

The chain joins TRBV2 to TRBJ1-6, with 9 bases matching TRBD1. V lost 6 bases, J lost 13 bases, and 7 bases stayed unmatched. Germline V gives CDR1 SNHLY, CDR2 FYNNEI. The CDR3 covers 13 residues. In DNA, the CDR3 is TGTGCCAGCAGCCGGGACAGGGTTATCCCCCTCCACTTT. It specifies CASSRDRVIPLHF.

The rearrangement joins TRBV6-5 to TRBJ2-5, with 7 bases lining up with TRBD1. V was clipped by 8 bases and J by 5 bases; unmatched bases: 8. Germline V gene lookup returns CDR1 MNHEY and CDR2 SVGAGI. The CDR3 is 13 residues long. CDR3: CASWDRGVETQYF. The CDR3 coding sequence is TGTGCCAGCTGGGACAGAGGGGTCGAGACCCAGTACTTC.

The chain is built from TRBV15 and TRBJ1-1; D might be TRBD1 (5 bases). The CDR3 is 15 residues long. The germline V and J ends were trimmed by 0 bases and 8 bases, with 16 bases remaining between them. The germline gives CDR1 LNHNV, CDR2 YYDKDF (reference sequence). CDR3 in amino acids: CATSRELWGGEEAFF. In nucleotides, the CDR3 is TGTGCCACCAGCAGAGAGCTGTGGGGGGGGGAGGAAGCTTTCTTT.

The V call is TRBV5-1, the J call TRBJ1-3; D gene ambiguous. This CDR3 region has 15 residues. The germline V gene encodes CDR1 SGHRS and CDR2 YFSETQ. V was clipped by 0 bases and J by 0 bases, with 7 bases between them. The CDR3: CASSLAVSSGNTIYF. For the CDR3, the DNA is TGCGCCAGCAGCTTGGCCGTCAGCTCTGGAAACACCATATATTTT.

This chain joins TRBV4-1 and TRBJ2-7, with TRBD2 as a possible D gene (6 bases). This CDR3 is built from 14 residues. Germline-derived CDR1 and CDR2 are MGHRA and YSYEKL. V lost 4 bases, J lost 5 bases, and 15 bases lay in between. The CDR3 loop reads CASSREEPSHEQYF. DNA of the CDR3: TGCGCCAGCAGCCGGGAGGAGCCTAGCCACGAGCAGTACTTC.

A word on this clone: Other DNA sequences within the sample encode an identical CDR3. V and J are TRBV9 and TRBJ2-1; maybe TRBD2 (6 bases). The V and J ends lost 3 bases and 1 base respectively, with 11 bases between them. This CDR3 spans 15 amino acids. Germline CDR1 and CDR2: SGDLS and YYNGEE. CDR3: CASSATGGSYNEQFF. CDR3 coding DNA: TGTGCCAGCAGCGCTACCGGGGGTTCCTACAATGAGCAGTTCTTC.

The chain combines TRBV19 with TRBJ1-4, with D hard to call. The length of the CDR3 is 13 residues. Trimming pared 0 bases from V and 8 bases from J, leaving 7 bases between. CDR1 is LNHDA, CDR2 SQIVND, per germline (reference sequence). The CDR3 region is CASSIDLGEKLFF. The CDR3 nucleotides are TGTGCCAGTAGTATAGATCTAGGCGAAAAACTGTTTTTT.

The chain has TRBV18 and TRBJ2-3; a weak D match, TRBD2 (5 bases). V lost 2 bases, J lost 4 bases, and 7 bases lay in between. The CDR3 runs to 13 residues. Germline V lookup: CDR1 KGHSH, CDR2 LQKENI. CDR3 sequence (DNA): TGTGCCAGCTCACCAGTGGGAGCAGATACGCAGTATTTT. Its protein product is CASSPVGADTQYF.

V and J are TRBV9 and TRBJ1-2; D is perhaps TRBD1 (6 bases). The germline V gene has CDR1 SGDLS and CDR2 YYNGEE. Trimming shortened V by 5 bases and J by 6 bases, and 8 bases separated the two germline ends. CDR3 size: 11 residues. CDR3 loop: CASRNRDGYTF. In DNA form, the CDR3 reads TGTGCCAGCAGAAACAGGGATGGCTACACCTTC. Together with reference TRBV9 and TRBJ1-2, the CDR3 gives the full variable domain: DSGVTQTPKHLITATGQRVTLRCSPRSGDLSVYWYQQSLDQGLQFLIQYYNGEERAKGNILERFSAQQFPDLHSELNLSSLELGDSALYFCASRNRDGYTFGSGTRLTVV.

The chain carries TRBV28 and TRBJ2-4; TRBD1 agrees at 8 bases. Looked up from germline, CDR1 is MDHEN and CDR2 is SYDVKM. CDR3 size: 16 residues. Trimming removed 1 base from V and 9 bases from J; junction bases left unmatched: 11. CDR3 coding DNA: TGTGCCAGCAGTTTATCGCTCGGGACAGGTCTATCCATTCAGTACTTC. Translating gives CASSLSLGTGLSIQYF.

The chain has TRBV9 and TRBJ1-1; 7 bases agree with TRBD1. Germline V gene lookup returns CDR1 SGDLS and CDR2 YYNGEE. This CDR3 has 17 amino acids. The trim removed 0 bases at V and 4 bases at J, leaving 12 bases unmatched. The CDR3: CASSVEGGHDRSTEAFF. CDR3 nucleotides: TGTGCCAGCAGCGTAGAAGGGGGCCATGATCGAAGCACTGAAGCTTTCTTT.

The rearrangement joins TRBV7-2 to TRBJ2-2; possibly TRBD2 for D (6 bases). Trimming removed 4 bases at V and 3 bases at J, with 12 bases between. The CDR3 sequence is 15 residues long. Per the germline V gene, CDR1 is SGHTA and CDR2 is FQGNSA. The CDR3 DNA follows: TGTGCCAGCAGCTCCGGTACTAGCTACACCGGGGAGCTGTTTTTT. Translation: CASSSGTSYTGELFF.

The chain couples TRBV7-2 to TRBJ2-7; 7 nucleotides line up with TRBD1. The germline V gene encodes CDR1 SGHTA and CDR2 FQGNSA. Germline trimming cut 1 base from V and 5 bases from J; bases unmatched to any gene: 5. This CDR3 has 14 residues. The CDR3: CASSLDQTGNEQYF. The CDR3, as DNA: TGTGCCAGCAGCTTAGATCAGACAGGGAACGAGCAGTACTTC.

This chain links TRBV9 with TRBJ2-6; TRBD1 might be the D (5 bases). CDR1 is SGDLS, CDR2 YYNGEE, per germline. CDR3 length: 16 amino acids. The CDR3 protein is CADAGWTASGANVLTF. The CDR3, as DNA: TGTGCAGACGCAGGGTGGACGGCCTCTGGGGCCAACGTCCTGACTTTC.

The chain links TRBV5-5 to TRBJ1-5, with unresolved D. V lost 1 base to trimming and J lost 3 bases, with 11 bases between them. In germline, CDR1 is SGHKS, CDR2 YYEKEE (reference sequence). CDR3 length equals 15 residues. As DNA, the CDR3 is TGTGCCAGCAGCTTGACCGGGATATCCAATCAGCCCCAGCATTTT. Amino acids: CASSLTGISNQPQHF.

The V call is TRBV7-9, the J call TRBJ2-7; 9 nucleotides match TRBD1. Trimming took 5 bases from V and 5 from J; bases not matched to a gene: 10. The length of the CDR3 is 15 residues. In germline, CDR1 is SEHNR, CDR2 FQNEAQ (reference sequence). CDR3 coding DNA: TGTGCCAGCAGCCGCCTCAGGGGACAGGGAGACGAGCAGTACTTC. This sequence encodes CASSRLRGQGDEQYF.

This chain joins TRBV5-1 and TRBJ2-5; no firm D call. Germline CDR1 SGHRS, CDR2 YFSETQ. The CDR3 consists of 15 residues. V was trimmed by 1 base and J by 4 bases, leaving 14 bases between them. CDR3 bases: TGCGCCAGCAGCTTGACGCCAGGCCTTGGAGAGACCCAGTACTTC. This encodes CASSLTPGLGETQYF. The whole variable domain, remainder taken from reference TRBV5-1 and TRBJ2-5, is KAGVTQTPRYLIKTRGQQVTLSCSPISGHRSVSWYQQTPGQGLQFLFEYFSETQRNKGNFPGRFSGRQFSNSRSEMNVSTLELGDSALYLCASSLTPGLGETQYFGPGTRLLVL.